This TCR beta chain emerged from a study of CD8 T cells in ankylosing spondylitis. Each TCR beta library was made by quantitative 5'-RACE that incorporated molecular barcodes. Each CDR3 protein gets one entry after TCRdb re-called the 5' RACE reads with MiXCR. The repertoire holds under 450,000 distinct CDR3 sequences, with 20% to 25% as singletons. This receptor was taken from a male donor with ankylosing spondylitis or in good health (not recorded which). The sample was blood, either unsorted or a sorted T cell fraction (not recorded which).

The CDR3 protein is CASSQNRVKNEQFF. In DNA form, the CDR3 reads TGCGCCAGCAGCCAAAACAGGGTAAAGAATGAGCAGTTCTTC. V usage is TRBV4-1 and J usage is TRBJ2-1, with D perhaps matching TRBD1 (6 bases). Trimming removed 2 bases at V and 7 bases at J, with 12 bases between. Germline loops: CDR1 MGHRA, CDR2 YSYEKL. This CDR3 comprises 14 residues.